Listed here are 9 T cell receptor beta chains from one sample, sequenced in a study of tumor-infiltrating lymphocytes in primary liver carcinoma (dated by TCRdb to the late 2010s). Blood RNA was extracted from unsorted whole blood using TRIzol reagent, and germline DNA was obtained with the DNeasy Blood & Tissue kit. Sequencing used an Illumina HiSeq 2500. TCRbeta-specific cDNA was reverse-transcribed from roughly 500 ng total RNA using a constant-region primer and ProtoScript II reverse transcriptase. The TCRbeta libraries were prepared through three rounds of nested multiplex PCR following a slightly modified ARM-PCR procedure. Each of the first two PCR rounds ran for about 10 cycles and used multiplex TRBV1-TRBV30 forward primers together with a Cbeta reverse primer. TCRdb reprocessed the public reads (quality trimming at Q25 with fastp, clone calling with MiXCR) and kept in-frame beta chains. Merged by CDR3 protein, the rows form single entries marked with the most common genes and DNA. This sample lists 300,000 to 350,000 distinct CDR3 sequences; around 50% were detected once. Clones ranked in the top ten supply approximately 17% of the sample.

The sample was peripheral blood. Source of these receptors: a woman aged 25 to 39 with primary liver carcinoma and hepatitis B virus infection.

This clonotype was recorded many times. The CDR3 here is CASSLPWYTDTQYF. The CDR3 nucleotides read TGTGCCAGCAGCCTGCCCTGGTACACAGATACGCAGTATTTT. This chain joins TRBV12-3 or TRBV12-4 and TRBJ2-3; D unresolved. With 6 bases removed from V and 2 bases from J, the gap between germline ends came to 12 bases. The CDR3 sequence is 14 residues long.

On this clonotype itself: It is likely a read error, because the conserved phenylalanine at the end of the CDR3 is missing. Because the CDR3's place on the DNA is in doubt, the DNA is left out and the CDR3 is given as listed by TCRdb. This chain joins TRBV11-3 and TRBJ2-4; the table names TRBD1, a call not compared with the DNA. Germline loops: CDR1 SGHNT, CDR2 YENEEA. The CDR3 is 16 amino acids long, termini counted. The CDR3 protein is CASSDRQDLAKNIHYL.

Details on this clonotype: Possible read error: a much larger clone is one base away. This chain uses TRBV12-3 or TRBV12-4 with TRBJ1-5; 7 bases agree with TRBD1. CDR3 length: 15 residues. CDR3 sequence: CVSSSSGGRNQPQHF. The CDR3 nucleotides are TGTGTCAGCAGTTCTTCAGGGGGACGCAATCAGCCCCAGCATTTT.

On this clonotype: A much larger clone differs by one base, so this may be a read error. This chain links TRBV29-1 with TRBJ2-7; no reliable D call. The V gene's germline CDR1 is SQVTM and CDR2 ANQGSEA. There are 12 residues in the CDR3. For the CDR3, the DNA is TGCAGCGTTTTTACGAGCTCCTACGAGCAGAACTTC. Protein sequence: CSVFTSSYEQNF.

Remarks on this clonotype: At one boundary the junction diverges from the germline segment, which might be a read error. The chain links TRBV11-2 to TRBJ2-7; 9 positions match TRBD2. The CDR3 totals 14 residues. Germline V gene lookup returns CDR1 SGHAT and CDR2 FQNNGV. This CDR3 is CTSSVSGGTYEEYF. DNA for the CDR3: TGTACCAGCAGCGTCAGCGGGGGGACTTACGAGGAGTACTTC.

The CDR3 DNA reads TGTGCCAGCAGCTTAGGATGGGAAGGTACCTACAATGAGCAGTTCTTC. Translated: CASSLGWEGTYNEQFF. The chain employs TRBV7-9 and TRBJ2-1; no firm D call. Germline loops: CDR1 SEHNR, CDR2 FQNEAQ (reference sequence). The CDR3 sequence is 16 residues long. V was pared by 1 base and J by 2 bases, with 12 bases between.

Many counts were recorded for this clonotype. This chain joins TRBV4-1 and TRBJ1-1; TRBD1 is a possible D gene (6 bases). CDR1 MGHRA and CDR2 YSYEKL come from the germline V gene. Trimming left V 0 bases short and J 4 bases short, with 18 bases between. The CDR3 is 17 amino acids. The CDR3 region is CASSQDPLRGGGTEAFF. CDR3 sequence (DNA): TGCGCCAGCAGCCAAGATCCTCTTAGAGGGGGGGGCACTGAAGCTTTCTTT.

The chain joins TRBV7-8 to TRBJ1-5; D call uncertain. The V end was cut by 4 bases, the J end by 5 bases, with 9 bases between. The V gene's germline CDR1 is SGHVS and CDR2 FQNEAQ. The CDR3 is 13 residues long. The CDR3 loop is CASSSGDHQPQHF. The CDR3 bases are TGTGCCAGCAGCTCGGGAGACCATCAGCCCCAGCATTTT. Using reference TRBV7-8 and TRBJ1-5 for the parts outside the CDR3, the full variable domain is GAGVSQSPRYKVAKRGQDVALRCDPISGHVSLFWYQQALGQGPEFLTYFQNEAQLDKSGLPSDRFFAERPEGSVSTLKIQRTQQEDSAVYLCASSSGDHQPQHFGDGTRLSIL.

Details on this clonotype: Given a much more abundant clone one base away, this may be a read error. V gene TRBV29-1 combines with J gene TRBJ2-1; 8 positions agree with TRBD1. CDR3 length: 14 residues. Germline V gene data show CDR1 as SQVTM and CDR2 as ANQGSEA. V shed 5 bases, J shed 7 bases, and the junction held 10 bases outside the gene matches. CDR3 residues: CSVKTRGRSNEQFF. The CDR3 DNA sequence: TGCAGCGTTAAGACCAGGGGGCGGTCGAATGAGCAGTTCTTC.